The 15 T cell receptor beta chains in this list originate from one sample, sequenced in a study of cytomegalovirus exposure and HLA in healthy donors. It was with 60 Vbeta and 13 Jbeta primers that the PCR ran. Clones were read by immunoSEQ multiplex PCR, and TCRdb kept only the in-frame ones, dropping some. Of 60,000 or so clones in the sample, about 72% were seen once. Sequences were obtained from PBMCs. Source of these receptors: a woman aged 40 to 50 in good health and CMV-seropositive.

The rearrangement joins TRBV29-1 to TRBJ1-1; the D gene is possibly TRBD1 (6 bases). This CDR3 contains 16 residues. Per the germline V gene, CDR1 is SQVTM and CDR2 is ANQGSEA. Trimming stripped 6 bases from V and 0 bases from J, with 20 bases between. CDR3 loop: CSVQERGLQVNTEAFF. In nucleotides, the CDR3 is TGCAGCGTCCAGGAGCGGGGGCTGCAGGTGAACACTGAAGCTTTCTTT.

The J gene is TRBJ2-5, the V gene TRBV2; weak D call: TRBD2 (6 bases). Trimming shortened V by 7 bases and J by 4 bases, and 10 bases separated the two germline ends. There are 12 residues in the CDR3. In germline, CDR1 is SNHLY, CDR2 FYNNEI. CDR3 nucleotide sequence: TGTGCCAGCATGGTGGGGGGAGAGACCCAGTACTTC. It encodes CASMVGGETQYF.

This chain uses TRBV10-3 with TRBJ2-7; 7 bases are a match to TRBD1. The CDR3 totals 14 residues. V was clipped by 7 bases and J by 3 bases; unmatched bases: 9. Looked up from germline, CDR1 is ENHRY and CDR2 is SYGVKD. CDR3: CAINTQGQIYEQYF. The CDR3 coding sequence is TGTGCCATCAACACCCAGGGACAGATCTACGAGCAGTACTTC.

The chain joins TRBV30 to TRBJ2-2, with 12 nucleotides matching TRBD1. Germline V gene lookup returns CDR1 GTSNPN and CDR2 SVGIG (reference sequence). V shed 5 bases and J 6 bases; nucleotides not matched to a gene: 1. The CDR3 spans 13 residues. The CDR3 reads CAWGTGGSGELFF. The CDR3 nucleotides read TGTGCCTGGGGGACAGGGGGCTCCGGGGAGCTGTTTTTT.

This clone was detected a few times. CDR3 amino acids: CASSLGQGWTEAFF. For the CDR3, the DNA is TGCGCCAGCAGCTTGGGACAGGGTTGGACTGAAGCTTTCTTT. J is TRBJ1-1 and V is TRBV5-1; TRBD1 agrees at 7 bases. J was trimmed by 5 bases and V by 0 bases; bases with no gene match: 4. Germline V lookup: CDR1 SGHRS, CDR2 YFSETQ. This CDR3 has 14 amino acids.

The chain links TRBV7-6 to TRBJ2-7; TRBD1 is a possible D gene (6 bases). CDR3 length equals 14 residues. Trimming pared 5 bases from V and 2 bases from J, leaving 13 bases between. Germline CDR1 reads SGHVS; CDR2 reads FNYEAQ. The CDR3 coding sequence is TGTGCCAGCAGCCCGGCGGACAGTCCCTACGAGCAGTACTTC. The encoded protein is CASSPADSPYEQYF.

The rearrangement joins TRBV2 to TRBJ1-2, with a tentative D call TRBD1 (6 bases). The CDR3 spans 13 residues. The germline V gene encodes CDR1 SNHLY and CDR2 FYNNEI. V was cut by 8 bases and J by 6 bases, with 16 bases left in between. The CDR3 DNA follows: TGTGCCAGCGGGGGACAAGGAGCGGATGGCTACACCTTC. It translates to CASGGQGADGYTF.

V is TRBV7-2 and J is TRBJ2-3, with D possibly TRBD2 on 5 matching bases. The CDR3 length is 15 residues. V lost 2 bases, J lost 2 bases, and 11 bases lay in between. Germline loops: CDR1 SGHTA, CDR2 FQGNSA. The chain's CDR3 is CASSLTDLNTDTQYF. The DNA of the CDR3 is TGTGCCAGCAGCTTAACGGACTTAAACACAGATACGCAGTATTTT.

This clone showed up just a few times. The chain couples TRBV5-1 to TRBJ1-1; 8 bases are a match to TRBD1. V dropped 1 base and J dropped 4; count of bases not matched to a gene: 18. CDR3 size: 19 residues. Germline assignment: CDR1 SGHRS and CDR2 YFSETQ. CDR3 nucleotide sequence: TGCGCCAGCAGCTTGCAGAAGGGGAGGGCAGGGGGCGGGAGCACTGAAGCTTTCTTT. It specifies CASSLQKGRAGGGSTEAFF.

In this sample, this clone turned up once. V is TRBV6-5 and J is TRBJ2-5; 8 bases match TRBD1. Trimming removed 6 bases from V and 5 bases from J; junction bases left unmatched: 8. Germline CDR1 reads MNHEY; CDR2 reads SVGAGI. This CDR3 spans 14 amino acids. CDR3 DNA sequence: TGTGCCAGCAGCCAGGTGTACAGGGGGGAGACCCAGTACTTC. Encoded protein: CASSQVYRGETQYF.

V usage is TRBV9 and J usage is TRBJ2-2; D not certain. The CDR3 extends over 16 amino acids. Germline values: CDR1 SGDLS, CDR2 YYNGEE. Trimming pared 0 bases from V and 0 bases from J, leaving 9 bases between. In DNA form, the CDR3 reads TGTGCCAGCAGCGTAGAGTCTAGGTCGAACACCGGGGAGCTGTTTTTT. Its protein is CASSVESRSNTGELFF.

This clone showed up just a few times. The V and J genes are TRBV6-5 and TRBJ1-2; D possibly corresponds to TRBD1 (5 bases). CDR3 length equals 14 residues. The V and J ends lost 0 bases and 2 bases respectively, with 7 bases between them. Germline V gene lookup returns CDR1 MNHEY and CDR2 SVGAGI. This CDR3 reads CASSYSRQNYGYTF. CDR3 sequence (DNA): TGTGCCAGCAGTTACTCACGACAGAACTATGGCTACACCTTC.

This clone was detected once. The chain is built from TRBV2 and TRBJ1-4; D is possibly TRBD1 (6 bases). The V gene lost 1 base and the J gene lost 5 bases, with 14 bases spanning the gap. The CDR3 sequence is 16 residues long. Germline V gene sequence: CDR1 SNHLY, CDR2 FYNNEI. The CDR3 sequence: CASSEVGTGQNEKLFF. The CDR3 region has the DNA TGTGCCAGCAGTGAAGTCGGTACAGGGCAAAATGAAAAACTGTTTTTT.

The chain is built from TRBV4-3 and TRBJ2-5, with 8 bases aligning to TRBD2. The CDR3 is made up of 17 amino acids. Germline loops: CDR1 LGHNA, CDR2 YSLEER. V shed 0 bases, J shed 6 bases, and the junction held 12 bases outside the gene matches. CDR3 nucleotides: TGCGCCAGCAGCCAAGATCTCGCGGGGGGCCGATATCAGACCCAGTACTTC. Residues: CASSQDLAGGRYQTQYF.

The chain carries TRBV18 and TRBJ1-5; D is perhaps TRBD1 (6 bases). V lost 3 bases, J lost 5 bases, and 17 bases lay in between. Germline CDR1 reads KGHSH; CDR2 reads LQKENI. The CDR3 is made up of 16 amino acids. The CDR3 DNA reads TGTGCCAGCTCACCGTTAAGGACAGAGGCCCATCAGCCCCAGCATTTT. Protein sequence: CASSPLRTEAHQPQHF. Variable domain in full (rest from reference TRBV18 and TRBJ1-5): NAGVMQNPRHLVRRRGQEARLRCSPMKGHSHVYWYRQLPEEGLKFMVYLQKENIIDESGMPKERFSAEFPKEGPSILRIQQVVRGDSAAYFCASSPLRTEAHQPQHFGDGTRLSIL.